A selection of T cell receptor beta chains follows, all from one sample in a study of identical twins. TCRdb reprocessed the 5' RACE reads via MiXCR and lists one record per CDR3 protein. The repertoire consists of about 690,000 distinct CDR3 sequences, with about 20% occurring once and the leading ten covering 4% to 4.5%. These data are also associated with another study on T cells expressing NK-cell markers.

Sequenced material: PBMCs. These receptors all stem from a woman aged 18-29 years in good health. CDR3s include the opening cysteine and the closing phenylalanine or tryptophan. D genes are given only for firm matches. The listing skips clone size in some rows; elsewhere it reads once, few, many or a size class.

v_gene	abundance	d_gene	j_gene	CDR3nt	CDR3aa
TRBV20-1	.	TRBD1	TRBJ1-1	TGCAGTGCTAGAGATCGGGACAGGGGGTTCGATACTGAAGCTTTCTTT	CSARDRDRGFDTEAFF
TRBV20-1	.	TRBD2	TRBJ2-7	TGCGGCGCAGGAGGACTAGCGGCCTACGAGCAGTACTTC	CGAGGLAAYEQYF
TRBV9	many	.	TRBJ1-1	TGTGCCAGCAGCGTAGCCGGTAACACTGAAGCTTTCTTT	CASSVAGNTEAFF
TRBV7-6	many	TRBD2	TRBJ2-3	TGTGCCAGCAGCTCGACTAGCGGGAGACCGACAGATACGCAGTATTTT	CASSSTSGRPTDTQYF
TRBV12-3/TRBV12-4	few	TRBD1	TRBJ1-5	TGTGCCAGCAGCCATGGGGGACAGGGAAGCCAGCCCCAGCATTTT	CASSHGGQGSQPQHF
TRBV6-1	.	TRBD2	TRBJ2-7	TGTGCCAGCAGCAGCAGCGGGAGTACCTTGGGCGAGCAGTACTTC	CASSSSGSTLGEQYF
TRBV7-9	.	.	TRBJ1-2	TGTGCCAGCAGGAAGACTGACACCCCGGGCTACACCTTC	CASRKTDTPGYTF
TRBV29-1	few	.	TRBJ1-1	TGCAGCATTTCCTGGGGGGAGGCTGAAGCTTTCTTT	CSISWGEAEAFF
TRBV7-9	.	.	TRBJ2-5	TGTGCCAGCAGCCCAGGGGACGGGGAGACCCAGTACTTC	CASSPGDGETQYF
TRBV5-1	few	TRBD1	TRBJ1-4	TGCGCCAGCAGCTCTTCAGGGGGCAACGAAAAACTGTTTTTT	CASSSSGGNEKLFF
TRBV9	many	.	TRBJ1-1	TGTGCCAGCAGCTCTTCCGTTAACACTGAAGCTTTCTTT	CASSSSVNTEAFF
TRBV3-1	.	.	TRBJ2-1	TGTGCCAGCAGCCAAGATTGGGGACCGAAGTTCTTC	CASSQDWGPKFF
TRBV9	few	TRBD2	TRBJ2-1	TGTGCCAGCAGCGTAGAGGTCGCGGGAGGGCCAACCTCGAATGAGCAGTTCTTC	CASSVEVAGGPTSNEQFF
TRBV20-1	few	TRBD1	TRBJ2-7	TGCAGTGCCCCCGGACAGGGGGACGAGCAGTACTTC	CSAPGQGDEQYF
TRBV2	few	.	TRBJ2-5	TGTGCCAGCAGTGAGAGGATGGGGGAGACCCAGTACTTC	CASSERMGETQYF
TRBV9	.	.	TRBJ2-1	TGTGCCAGCAGCGTAGGGAAGGGTGCCGACTCCTACAATGAGCAGTTCTTC	CASSVGKGADSYNEQFF
TRBV11-2	.	.	TRBJ1-2	TGTGCCAGCAGCGCCGGGACGCCGCGGGACTATGGCTACACCTTC	CASSAGTPRDYGYTF
TRBV6-5	.	TRBD2	TRBJ2-5	TGTGCCAGCAGTTGGACTAGCGGGGTTAAAGAGACCCAGTACTTC	CASSWTSGVKETQYF
TRBV15	many	.	TRBJ1-2	TGTGCCACCAGCAGTAGACGGAAACCCAACTATGGCTACACCTTC	CATSSRRKPNYGYTF
TRBV6-1	.	.	TRBJ2-1	TGTGCCAGCAATCCTTCGGCCGGCTACAATGAGCAGTTCTTC	CASNPSAGYNEQFF
TRBV20-1	few	TRBD1	TRBJ1-2	TGCAGCGATAAGGGACAGGGGGACTATGGCTACACCTTC	CSDKGQGDYGYTF
TRBV7-9	few	.	TRBJ2-1	TGTGCCAGCAGCTTAAGGGCTAGCTCCACGGATGAGCAGTTCTTC	CASSLRASSTDEQFF
TRBV27	few	.	TRBJ2-7	TGTGCCAGCAGTGACGGAGACCGGATACAAGCCTACGAGCAGTACTTC	CASSDGDRIQAYEQYF
TRBV9	few	.	TRBJ2-2	TGTGCCAGCGGGAGGAACACCGGGGAGCTGTTTTTT	CASGRNTGELFF
TRBV29-1	few	TRBD1	TRBJ2-7	TGCAGCGTTGAAGATGACAGGGGATACGAGCAGTACTTC	CSVEDDRGYEQYF
TRBV15	few	TRBD1	TRBJ2-7	TGTGCCACCAGCAGGGGACAGGACCTCGTCTACGAGCAGTACTTC	CATSRGQDLVYEQYF
TRBV20-1	many	.	TRBJ2-3	TGCAGTGCTAGATTAAGCGGCAGTAATACGCAGTATTTT	CSARLSGSNTQYF
TRBV18	.	.	TRBJ2-1	TGTGCCAGCTCACCCCTACAGGGAACAGGGTTCTTC	CASSPLQGTGFF
TRBV5-1	few	.	TRBJ2-7	TGCGCCAGCAGCTTGGGTAGAGGGGACGGCCCCTACGAGCAGTACTTC	CASSLGRGDGPYEQYF
TRBV10-1	many	.	TRBJ2-2	TGCGCCAGCAGTGAGGGGGGCACCGGGGAGCTGTTTTTT	CASSEGGTGELFF
TRBV29-1	.	TRBD1	TRBJ1-2	TGCAGCGTTGAAAGGGGACAGGGTAACTATGGCTACACCTTC	CSVERGQGNYGYTF
TRBV20-1	few	TRBD2	TRBJ2-3	TGCAGTGCCCGGGGACTAGCGGGGGGGATAGATACGCAGTATTTT	CSARGLAGGIDTQYF